This T cell receptor beta chain came from a study of T cells after yellow fever vaccination. Study-wide points: Sorted repertoires could include abundant contaminating clonotypes from bulk cells. Post-booster repertoires again held most primary-vaccination clones (roughly 95% CD4, just under 90% CD8).

The CDR3 extends over 13 amino acids. Germline V gene sequence: CDR1 MDHEN, CDR2 SYDVKM. V lost 4 bases and J 6 bases, leaving 9 bases between the germline ends. To note about this clonotype: The antigen is not known.

5'RACE template switching generated TCR cDNA, adding a universal primer site and UMIs. TCRdb fed the 5' RACE reads into MiXCR, producing one record per CDR3 protein. The sample has roughly 190,000 distinct CDR3 sequences, about 11% seen once; the top ten hold 36%. The rearrangement links TRBV28 to TRBJ2-2; no definite D call. This TCR was recovered from a man in his late teens or twenties who received the YFV17D yellow fever vaccine. Sequencing was performed on CD8+ T cells sorted from PBMCs, taken 15 days after the yellow fever booster vaccination. CDR3 nucleotide sequence: TGTGCCAGCAGTTCCTTCAAATCCGGGGAGCTGTTTTTT. Its protein is CASSSFKSGELFF.